Reported below is one T cell receptor beta chain. These data belong to a study of blood T cell repertoires in COVID-19. The overall study: The origin of the acute and convalescent COVID-19 samples was the United States, Italy and Spain. T cells, B-cell-depleted T cells, or PBMCs supplied cDNA or gDNA.

Methods used by the authors: Estimated nucleated cell counts came from reference gene primer amplification. The table came from immunoSEQ multiplex PCR; TCRdb's copy has only in-frame clones and leaves some out. That table supplies the V and J calls and clone size; D and trimming were determined from the DNA. The sample records about 210,000 clones, roughly 82% being singletons. This sequence was found in a woman in her thirties or forties with acute or convalescent COVID-19. The sequenced sample was peripheral blood.

CDR3 sequence (DNA): TGTGCCATCAGTGAAAACGAGTTCTCTGGAAACACCATATATTTT. The encoded protein is CAISENEFSGNTIYF. The J gene is TRBJ1-3, the V gene TRBV10-3; D unresolved. Deletions cut 3 bases from V and 0 bases from J, with 9 bases between. This CDR3 comprises 15 residues. Germline V lookup: CDR1 ENHRY, CDR2 SYGVKD.